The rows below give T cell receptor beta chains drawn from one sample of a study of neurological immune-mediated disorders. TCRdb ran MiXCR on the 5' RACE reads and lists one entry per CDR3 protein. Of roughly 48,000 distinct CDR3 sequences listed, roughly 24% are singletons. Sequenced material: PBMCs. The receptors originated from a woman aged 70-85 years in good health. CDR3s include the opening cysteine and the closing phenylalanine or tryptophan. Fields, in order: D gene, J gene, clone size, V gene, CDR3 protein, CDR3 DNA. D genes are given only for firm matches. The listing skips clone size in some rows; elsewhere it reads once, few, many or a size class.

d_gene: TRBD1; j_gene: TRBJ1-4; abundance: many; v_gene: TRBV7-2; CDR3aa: CASSTQTGADEKLFF; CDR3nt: TGTGCCAGCAGCACCCAAACAGGGGCGGATGAAAAACTGTTTTTT
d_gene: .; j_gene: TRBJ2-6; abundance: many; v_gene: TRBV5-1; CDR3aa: CASSPGALAGANVLTF; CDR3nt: TGCGCCAGCAGCCCTGGGGCCTTGGCTGGGGCCAACGTCCTGACTTTC
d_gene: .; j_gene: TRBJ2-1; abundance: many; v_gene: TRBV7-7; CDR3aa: CASSLSLASNEQFF; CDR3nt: TGTGCCAGCAGCCTATCCTTAGCTTCCAATGAGCAGTTCTTC
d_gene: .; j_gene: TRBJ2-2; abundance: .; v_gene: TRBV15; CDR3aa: CATSSLMALTGELFF; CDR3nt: TGTGCCACCAGCAGTTTAATGGCGTTGACCGGGGAGCTGTTTTTT
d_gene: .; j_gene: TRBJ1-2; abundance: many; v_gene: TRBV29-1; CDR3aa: CSAAAGEGYGYTF; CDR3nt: TGCAGCGCAGCAGCGGGGGAAGGGTATGGCTACACCTTC
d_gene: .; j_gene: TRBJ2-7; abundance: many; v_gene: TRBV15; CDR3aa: CATSRGGSGRSYEQYF; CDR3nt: TGTGCCACCAGCAGAGGGGGGTCGGGCCGATCCTACGAGCAGTACTTC
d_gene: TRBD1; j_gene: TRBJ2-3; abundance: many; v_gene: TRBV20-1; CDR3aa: CSAEGAGTDTQYF; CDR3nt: TGCAGTGCAGAGGGGGCAGGCACAGATACGCAGTATTTT
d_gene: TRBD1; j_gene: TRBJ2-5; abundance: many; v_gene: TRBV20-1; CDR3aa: CSATQTGAGETQYF; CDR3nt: TGCAGTGCTACTCAGACAGGGGCAGGCGAGACCCAGTACTTC
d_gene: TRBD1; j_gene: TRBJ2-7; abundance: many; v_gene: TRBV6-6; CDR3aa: CASTLGTASYEQYF; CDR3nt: TGTGCCAGCACGCTGGGGACAGCCTCCTACGAGCAGTACTTC
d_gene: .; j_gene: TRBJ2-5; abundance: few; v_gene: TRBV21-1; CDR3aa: CASSKTPKKGQTQETQYF; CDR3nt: TGTGCCAGCAGCAAAACGCCAAAGAAGGGCCAGACCCAAGAGACCCAGTACTTC
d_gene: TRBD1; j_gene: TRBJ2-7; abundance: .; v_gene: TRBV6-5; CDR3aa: CASGRQGFSYEQYF; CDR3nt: TGTGCCAGCGGGCGACAGGGTTTCTCCTACGAGCAGTACTTC
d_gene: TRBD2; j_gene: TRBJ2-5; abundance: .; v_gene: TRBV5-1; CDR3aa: CSSSLGSSGKETQYF; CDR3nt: TGCTCCAGCAGCTTGGGTTCTAGCGGGAAAGAGACCCAGTACTTC
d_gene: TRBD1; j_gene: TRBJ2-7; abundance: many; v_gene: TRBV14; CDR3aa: CASSHDPDRVEQYF; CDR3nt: TGTGCCAGCAGCCACGATCCCGACAGGGTCGAGCAGTACTTC
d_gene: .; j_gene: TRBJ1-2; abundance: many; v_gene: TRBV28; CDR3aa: CASSLQTDYGYTF; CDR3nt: TGTGCCAGCAGTTTACAGACCGACTATGGCTACACCTTC
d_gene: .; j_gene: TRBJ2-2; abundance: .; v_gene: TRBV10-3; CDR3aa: CAISGHESTRGTGELFF; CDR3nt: TGTGCCATCAGTGGGCACGAATCTACCCGGGGCACCGGGGAGCTGTTTTTT
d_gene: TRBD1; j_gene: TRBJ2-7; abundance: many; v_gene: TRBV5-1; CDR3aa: CASSSGQGSLYEQYF; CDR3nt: TGCGCCAGCAGCTCCGGACAGGGGAGCCTCTACGAGCAGTACTTC
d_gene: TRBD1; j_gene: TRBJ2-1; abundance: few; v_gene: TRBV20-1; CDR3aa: CSASTGGDNEQFF; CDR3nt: TGCAGTGCTTCGACAGGGGGGGACAATGAGCAGTTCTTC
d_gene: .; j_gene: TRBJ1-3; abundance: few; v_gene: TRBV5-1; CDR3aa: CASSPSRASPNTIYF; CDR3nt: TGCGCCAGCAGCCCCAGCCGGGCCTCGCCGAACACCATATATTTT
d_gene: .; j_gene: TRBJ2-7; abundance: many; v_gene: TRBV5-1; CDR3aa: CASSLAGLLSSYEQYF; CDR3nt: TGCGCCAGCAGCTTGGCCGGCCTATTAAGCTCCTACGAGCAGTACTTC
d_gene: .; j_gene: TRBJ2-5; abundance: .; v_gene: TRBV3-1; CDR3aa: CASSQDGGETQYF; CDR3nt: TGTGCCAGCAGCCAAGACGGGGGAGAGACCCAGTACTTC
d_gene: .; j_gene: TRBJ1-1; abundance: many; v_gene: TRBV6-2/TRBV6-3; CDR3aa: CASSYWKNTEAFF; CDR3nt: TGTGCCAGCAGTTATTGGAAGAACACTGAAGCTTTCTTT
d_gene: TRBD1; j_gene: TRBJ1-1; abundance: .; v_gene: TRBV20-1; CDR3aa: CSARDQGADTEAFF; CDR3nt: TGCAGTGCTAGAGATCAGGGGGCGGACACTGAAGCTTTCTTT
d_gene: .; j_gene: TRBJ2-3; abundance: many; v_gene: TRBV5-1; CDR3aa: CASSLGTDRTDTQYF; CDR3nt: TGCGCCAGCAGCTTGGGGACAGATCGCACAGATACGCAGTATTTT
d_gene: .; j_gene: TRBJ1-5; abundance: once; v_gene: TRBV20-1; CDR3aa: CSAQPRNNQPQHF; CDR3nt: TGCAGTGCTCAGCCCCGAAACAATCAGCCCCAGCATTTT
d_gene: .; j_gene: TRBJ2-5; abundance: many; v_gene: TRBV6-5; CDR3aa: CASRRDGGETQYF; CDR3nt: TGTGCCAGCAGGCGGGACGGTGGAGAGACCCAGTACTTC
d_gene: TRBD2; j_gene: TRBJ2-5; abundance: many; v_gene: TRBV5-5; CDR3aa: CASSDLLAGGETQYF; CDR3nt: TGTGCCAGCAGCGACCTACTAGCGGGTGGAGAGACCCAGTACTTC
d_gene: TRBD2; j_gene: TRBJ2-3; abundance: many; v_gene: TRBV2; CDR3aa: CASSVASGGGNTQYF; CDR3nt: TGTGCCAGCAGTGTCGCTAGCGGGGGGGGAAATACGCAGTATTTT
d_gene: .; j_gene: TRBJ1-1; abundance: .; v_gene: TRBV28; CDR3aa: CASSFGGDTEAFF; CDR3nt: TGTGCCAGCAGTTTTGGGGGAGACACTGAAGCTTTCTTT
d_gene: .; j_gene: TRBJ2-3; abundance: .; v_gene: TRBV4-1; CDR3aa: CASSRGGFGTDTQYF; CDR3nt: TGCGCCAGCAGCCGAGGAGGTTTTGGCACAGATACGCAGTATTTT
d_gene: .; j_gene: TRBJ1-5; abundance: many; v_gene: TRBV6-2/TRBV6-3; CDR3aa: CASRLGGFRSNQPQHF; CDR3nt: TGTGCCAGCAGATTGGGGGGCTTTAGAAGCAATCAGCCCCAGCATTTT
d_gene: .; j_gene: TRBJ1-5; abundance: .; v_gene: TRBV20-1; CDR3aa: CSAQGNQPQHF; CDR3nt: TGCAGTGCGCAGGGCAATCAGCCCCAGCATTTT
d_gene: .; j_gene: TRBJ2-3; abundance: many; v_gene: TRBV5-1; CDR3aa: CASSPGLSAITDTQYF; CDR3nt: TGCGCCAGCAGCCCCGGGTTGTCCGCTATCACAGATACGCAGTATTTT
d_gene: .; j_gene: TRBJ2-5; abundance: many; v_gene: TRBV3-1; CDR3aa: CASSSTPDKDYQETQYF; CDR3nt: TGTGCCAGCAGCTCCACTCCTGACAAGGACTACCAAGAGACCCAGTACTTC
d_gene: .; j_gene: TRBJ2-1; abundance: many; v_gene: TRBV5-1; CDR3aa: CASSPLESYNEQFF; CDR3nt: TGCGCCAGCTCCCCCTTAGAGTCCTACAATGAGCAGTTCTTC
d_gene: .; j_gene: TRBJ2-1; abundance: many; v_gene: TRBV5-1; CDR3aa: CASSLSGESNEQFF; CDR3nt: TGCGCCAGCAGCTTGTCGGGAGAGAGCAATGAGCAGTTCTTC
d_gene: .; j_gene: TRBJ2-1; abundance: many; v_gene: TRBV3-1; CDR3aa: CASSRETRAVSYNEQFF; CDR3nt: TGTGCCAGCAGCCGAGAAACGAGGGCCGTCTCCTACAATGAGCAGTTCTTC
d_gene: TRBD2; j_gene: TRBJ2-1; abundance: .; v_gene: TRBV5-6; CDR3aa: CASSPRGGASYNEQFF; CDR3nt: TGTGCCAGCAGTCCTCGGGGAGGGGCGTCCTACAATGAGCAGTTCTTC
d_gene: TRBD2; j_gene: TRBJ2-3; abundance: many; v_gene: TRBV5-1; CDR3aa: CASSQLSGVVTADTQYF; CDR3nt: TGCGCCAGCAGCCAGCTGAGCGGGGTGGTTACGGCAGATACGCAGTATTTT
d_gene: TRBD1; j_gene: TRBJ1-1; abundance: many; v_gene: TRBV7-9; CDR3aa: CASSLDGTGGTEAFF; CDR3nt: TGTGCCAGCAGCTTAGACGGGACAGGGGGCACTGAAGCTTTCTTT
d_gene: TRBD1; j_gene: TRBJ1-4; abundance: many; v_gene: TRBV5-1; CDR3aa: CASSLGGQGTNEKLFF; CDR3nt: TGCGCCAGCAGCTTGGGGGGACAGGGTACTAATGAAAAACTGTTTTTT